The clone carrying this T cell receptor beta chain was seen a single time. Its target is not known. This specimen belongs to a study of cytomegalovirus exposure and HLA in healthy donors. CDR3 length: 12 amino acids. Trimming took off 0 bases at V and 8 bases at J, with 8 bases between the two ends. Germline V CDR1 and CDR2: SGDLS, YYNGEE. The validation cohort, a group of 90 to 150 subjects, included the donors and was separate from the approximately 670-subject first cohort. Assay: immunoSEQ multiplex PCR; the TCRdb copy retains only in-frame clones and omits some. The table shows over 200,000 clones, with 80% to 85% occurring only once. Study-wide results and limits: CMV antigen specificity of three CMV-associated chains was confirmed in vitro. Cytomegalovirus association was listed for about 170 TCR beta chains. The classifier reportedly diagnosed cytomegalovirus status with high sensitivity and specificity.

The V gene is TRBV9, the J gene TRBJ1-2; D gene ambiguous. The receptor comes from a woman aged 25-40 years in good health and CMV-seropositive. Input material: PBMCs. CDR3 coding DNA: TGTGCCAGCAGCGTAGATCCCATGGGCTACACCTTC. Translation gives CASSVDPMGYTF.